This is a list of T cell receptor beta chains from one sample in a study of T cell repertoires in cytomegalovirus infection. From the reads, TCRdb called clonotypes with MiXCR, one entry per CDR3 protein. Of approximately 700,000 distinct CDR3 sequences listed, less than 40% are singletons. The specimen sequenced was PBMCs. Receptors were obtained from a human donor in good health (CMV status not recorded). Some clones in this sample may be carry-over from other donors' samples. Both conserved end residues are part of each CDR3. A D gene is named only where the DNA matches it firmly. Rows give clone size only sometimes, using once, few, many, or a class for an expanded clone.

v_call	clone_size	j_call	d_call	cdr3_aa	cdr3_nt
TRBV19	.	TRBJ2-6	TRBD2	CASKGAGLSGANVLTF	TGTGCCAGTAAGGGAGCGGGACTCTCTGGGGCCAACGTCCTGACTTTC
TRBV6-6	.	TRBJ2-2	TRBD2	CASSRTSGGAGELFF	TGTGCCAGCAGCCGGACTAGCGGGGGTGCCGGGGAGCTGTTTTTT
TRBV7-6	.	TRBJ2-5	.	CASSRGYQETQYF	TGTGCCAGCAGCCGCGGGTACCAAGAGACCCAGTACTTC
TRBV20-1	.	TRBJ2-7	.	CSSPREFVSYEQYF	TGCAGTTCACCACGGGAGTTTGTATCCTACGAGCAGTACTTC
TRBV12-3/TRBV12-4	.	TRBJ1-5	.	CASSLAGTNQPQHF	TGTGCCAGCAGTTTAGCAGGGACCAATCAGCCCCAGCATTTT
TRBV5-6	.	TRBJ1-5	TRBD1	CASSSSLTGSQPQHF	TGTGCCAGCAGCTCTTCTTTGACAGGGAGTCAGCCCCAGCATTTT
TRBV28	once	TRBJ1-5	.	CASSCTGNQPPHF	TGTGCCAGCAGTTGTACAGGGAATCAGCCCCCGCATTTT
TRBV7-6	many	TRBJ1-2	.	CASSLGQSSWDGYTF	TGTGCCAGCAGCTTAGGACAGTCATCCTGGGATGGCTACACCTTC
TRBV19	.	TRBJ1-2	.	CASTIGTIYGYTF	TGTGCCAGTACCATCGGGACAATCTACGGCTACACCTTC
TRBV20-1	.	TRBJ2-7	TRBD1	CSARVRDSSYEQYF	TGCAGTGCTAGAGTCCGGGACAGCTCCTACGAGCAGTACTTC
TRBV28	.	TRBJ2-7	TRBD2	CASSSTSGRAHEQYF	TGTGCCAGCAGTTCCACTAGCGGGAGGGCGCACGAGCAGTACTTC
TRBV28	.	TRBJ1-5	TRBD1	CDSSRPTGSNQPQHF	TGTGACAGCAGTCGACCGACAGGGAGCAATCAGCCCCAGCATTTT
TRBV7-9	few	TRBJ2-1	.	CASSPPLGDEQFF	TGTGCCAGCAGCCCCCCATTGGGGGATGAGCAGTTCTTC
TRBV30	few	TRBJ2-5	TRBD2	CAWSVGLAGETQYF	TGTGCCTGGAGTGTCGGCCTAGCGGGGGAGACCCAGTACTTC
TRBV7-9	.	TRBJ1-2	TRBD1	CASSPSGGTAYGYTF	TGTGCCAGCAGCCCGTCGGGAGGGACAGCCTATGGCTACACCTTC
TRBV7-2	.	TRBJ2-7	TRBD1	CASSSGTGHYEQYF	TGTGCCAGCAGCTCCGGGACAGGCCACTACGAGCAGTACTTC
TRBV28	few	TRBJ2-4	TRBD1	CASSPTTGGVPPNIQYF	TGTGCCAGCAGCCCGACCACAGGGGGCGTACCCCCCAACATTCAGTACTTC
TRBV20-1	.	TRBJ1-5	.	CSARDLGWGNSNQPQHF	TGCAGTGCTAGAGATTTGGGGTGGGGGAATAGCAATCAGCCCCAGCATTTT
TRBV11-2	few	TRBJ2-7	.	CASSSGPVEQYF	TGTGCCAGCAGCTCGGGACCAGTTGAGCAGTACTTC
TRBV7-6	many	TRBJ2-2	.	CASSLPAEAANTGELFF	TGTGCCAGCAGCCTCCCGGCGGAGGCCGCGAACACCGGGGAGCTGTTTTTT
TRBV19	.	TRBJ2-3	.	CASREGVSFTDTQYF	TGTGCCAGTAGGGAGGGTGTCAGTTTCACAGATACGCAGTATTTT
TRBV19	few	TRBJ1-3	.	CASSIERTPGNTIYF	TGTGCCAGTAGTATCGAGCGGACGCCTGGAAACACCATATATTTT